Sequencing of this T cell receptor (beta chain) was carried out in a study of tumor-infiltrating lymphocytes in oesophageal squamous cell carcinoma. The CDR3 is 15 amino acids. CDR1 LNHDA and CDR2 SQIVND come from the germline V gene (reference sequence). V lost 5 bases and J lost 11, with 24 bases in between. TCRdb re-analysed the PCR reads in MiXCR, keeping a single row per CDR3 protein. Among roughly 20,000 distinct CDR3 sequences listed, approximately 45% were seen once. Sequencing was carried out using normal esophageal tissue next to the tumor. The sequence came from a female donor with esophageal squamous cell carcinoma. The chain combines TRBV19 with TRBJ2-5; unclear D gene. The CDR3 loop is CASSRSSSSYNEQYF. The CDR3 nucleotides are TGTGCCAGTAGTCGTAGCTCGAGCTCCTACAATGAGCAGTACTTC.